This passage covers 23 T cell receptor beta chains from one sample sequenced in a study of spatial heterogeneity in lung cancer. The study, taken as a whole, reports: How many expanded intratumoral alpha and beta TCRs were present tracked the tumor mutation count, which was a count of nonsynonymous mutations.

No antigen is known for these receptors. Sample time point: sample taken at primary tumor resection. One entry per CDR3 protein results from TCRdb running MiXCR on the 5' RACE reads. The sample carries approximately 23,000 distinct CDR3 sequences, less than 5% recorded once. Sample: lung tumor tissue, taken at surgery. Receptors were obtained from a male donor with early-stage non-small cell lung cancer.

This clonotype showed up many times. This rearrangement joins TRBV27 to TRBJ2-1, with 12 bases identical to TRBD2. After removal of 2 bases from V and 5 bases from J, the junction contained 4 bases not matched to a gene. Germline V lookup: CDR1 MNHEY, CDR2 SMNVEV (reference sequence). This CDR3 spans 16 amino acids. The chain's CDR3 is CASSLRTSGGNNEQFF. For the CDR3, the DNA is TGTGCCAGCAGTTTAAGAACTAGCGGGGGGAACAATGAGCAGTTCTTC.

In its sample, this clonotype was seen many times. CDR3 sequence: CAISLRVGPGMSQETQYF. DNA of the CDR3: TGTGCCATCAGTCTTCGGGTGGGACCGGGGATGTCCCAAGAGACCCAGTACTTC. This chain joins TRBV10-3 and TRBJ2-5, with D perhaps TRBD1 or TRBD2 (5 bases each). The CDR3 has 18 residues. CDR1 is ENHRY and CDR2 is SYGVKD in the germline V gene. Trimming took off 5 bases at V and 1 base at J, with 23 bases between the two ends.

The chain is built from TRBV5-6 and TRBJ2-1; D ambiguous. The CDR3 has 16 residues. V dropped 2 bases and J dropped 2 bases, with 14 bases sitting between them. Germline CDR1 SGHDT, CDR2 YYEEEE. CDR3 region: CASSFGPRQTYNEQFF. The CDR3 DNA follows: TGTGCCAGCAGCTTTGGCCCCAGACAAACCTACAATGAGCAGTTCTTC.

In this sample, this clonotype turned up many times. This chain links TRBV30 with TRBJ1-6, with TRBD1 matching over 11 bases. This CDR3 spans 15 amino acids. CDR1 GTSNPN and CDR2 SVGIG come from the germline V gene (reference sequence). The V segment lost 0 bases and the J segment 7 bases; nucleotides outside the gene matches: 2. CDR3 protein: CAWSVRDRGNSPLHF. CDR3 DNA sequence: TGTGCCTGGAGTGTACGGGACAGGGGGAATTCACCCCTCCACTTT.

This clonotype was found many times. This chain links TRBV28 with TRBJ2-7; TRBD2 agrees at 11 bases. The CDR3 runs 17 residues. After removal of 2 bases from V and 4 bases from J, the junction contained 10 bases not matched to a gene. In germline, CDR1 is MDHEN, CDR2 SYDVKM. The CDR3 protein is CASSLGGASGRLYEQYF. CDR3 sequence (DNA): TGTGCCAGCAGTTTAGGAGGCGCTAGCGGGAGGTTATACGAGCAGTACTTC.

The chain recombines TRBV5-4 with TRBJ1-4, with D possibly TRBD1 on 5 matching bases. CDR1 SGHNT and CDR2 YYREEE come from the germline V gene (reference sequence). There are 16 residues in the CDR3. Trimming shortened V by 0 bases and J by 2 bases, and 11 bases separated the two germline ends. CDR3: CASSLGRAGTNEKLFF. Here the CDR3 DNA reads TGTGCCAGCAGCTTGGGACGTGCAGGGACTAATGAAAAACTGTTTTTT.

This clonotype was picked up many times. The rearrangement joins TRBV5-1 to TRBJ2-2, with a possible D match to TRBD2 (5 bases). The CDR3 length is 16 residues. Germline V gene data show CDR1 as SGHRS and CDR2 as YFSETQ. V dropped 1 base and J dropped 6 bases, with 16 bases sitting between them. CDR3 coding DNA: TGCGCCAGCAGCTTGTTTTGGAGTAGCGAGGCCGGGGAGCTGTTTTTT. Translated, it gives CASSLFWSSEAGELFF.

Within the sample, this clonotype is medium-sized. The rearrangement links TRBV5-6 to TRBJ1-5, with a possible D match to TRBD1 (6 bases). V was trimmed by 1 base and J by 9 bases, leaving 17 bases between them. This CDR3 spans 15 amino acids. Germline V gene sequence: CDR1 SGHDT, CDR2 YYEEEE. The CDR3 spells CASSLRGYGLSPQHF. The CDR3 nucleotides read TGTGCCAGCAGCTTGAGGGGGTATGGTTTATCGCCCCAGCATTTT.

This clonotype was seen only a few times. This sequence joins TRBV19 and TRBJ1-5; possible D gene TRBD1, 6 bases. This CDR3 region has 14 residues. V lost 3 bases and J 3 bases, leaving 9 bases between the germline ends. Germline V lookup: CDR1 LNHDA, CDR2 SQIVND (reference sequence). The CDR3 spells CASSMWTDNQPQHF. The CDR3 DNA reads TGTGCCAGTAGTATGTGGACAGACAATCAGCCCCAGCATTTT.

This clonotype was picked up a small number of times. The rearrangement links TRBV30 to TRBJ2-3; unclear D gene. CDR1 and CDR2 (germline): GTSNPN, SVGIG (reference sequence). The CDR3 is 13 amino acids. V was clipped by 3 bases and J by 0 bases, with 7 bases between them. This CDR3 is CAWSSPSTDTQYF. The DNA for the CDR3 is TGTGCCTGGAGCTCCCCTAGCACAGATACGCAGTATTTT.

The sample holds many counts of this clonotype. The V gene is TRBV5-1, the J gene TRBJ1-4; 7 nucleotides agree with TRBD1. CDR1 is SGHRS and CDR2 is YFSETQ in the germline V gene. CDR3 length: 15 amino acids. Trimming at V came to 5 bases and at J to 8 bases, leaving 12 bases not matched to a gene. The CDR3 here is CASRPGQAPGEKLFF. In DNA form, the CDR3 reads TGCGCCAGCAGACCCGGACAGGCCCCAGGGGAAAAACTGTTTTTT.

Ten or more counts support this clonotype. The CDR3 coding sequence is TGTGCCAGCAGATTAGACAGGCCGCCCTACGAGCAGTACTTC. Residues: CASRLDRPPYEQYF. The chain links TRBV28 to TRBJ2-7; D may be TRBD1 (6 bases). In germline, CDR1 is MDHEN, CDR2 SYDVKM. V dropped 6 bases and J dropped 2 bases, with 14 bases sitting between them. This CDR3 contains 14 residues.

In this sample, this clonotype turned up many times. The chain uses TRBV5-4 and TRBJ2-7; no clear D. This CDR3 region has 16 residues. CDR1 and CDR2 from the germline V gene are SGHNT and YYREEE (reference sequence). V was pared by 6 bases and J by 0 bases, with 19 bases between. The CDR3 sequence is CASTPVPGSLSYEQYF. The CDR3 nucleotides read TGTGCCAGCACCCCGGTCCCGGGCTCCCTCTCCTACGAGCAGTACTTC.

Many counts were recorded for this clonotype. The chain joins TRBV4-2 to TRBJ1-2; D unresolved. Germline CDR1 and CDR2: LGHNA and YNFKEQ. With 1 base removed from V and 7 bases from J, the gap between germline ends came to 16 bases. The CDR3 is 15 amino acids. CDR3 bases: TGTGCCAGCAGCCAAGCGTCCCAGGTCTCTTCTGGCTACACCTTC. Translation: CASSQASQVSSGYTF.

This clonotype was seen repeatedly, ten times or more. The chain couples TRBV20-1 to TRBJ2-2, with D possibly being TRBD1 or TRBD2 (6 bases each). Trimming took 6 bases from V and 1 from J, leaving 12 bases between them. CDR3 size: 14 residues. Germline V gene sequence: CDR1 DFQATT, CDR2 SNEGSKA (reference sequence). In DNA, the CDR3 is TGCAGTGCAGGGGGGTTGGGGAACACCGGGGAGCTGTTTTTT. Translated, it gives CSAGGLGNTGELFF.

This clonotype was seen a handful of times. V usage is TRBV6-5 and J usage is TRBJ1-5; 10 nucleotides match TRBD1. V dropped 4 bases and J dropped 0; count of bases not matched to a gene: 0. In germline, CDR1 is MNHEY, CDR2 SVGAGI. This CDR3 has 15 amino acids. The CDR3 here is CASSWTGGSNQPQHF. The CDR3 bases are TGTGCCAGCAGTTGGACAGGGGGTAGCAATCAGCCCCAGCATTTT.

This clonotype was counted ten times or more. The chain recombines TRBV2 with TRBJ2-5; 14 bases are shared with TRBD2. V lost 6 bases and J lost 1; bases outside the gene matches: 16. The CDR3 contains 20 residues. Germline CDR1 SNHLY, CDR2 FYNNEI. The CDR3 DNA is TGTGCCAGCAGCCCCCCCCGGGGACTAGCGGGAGCGGGTCGCCAAGAGACCCAGTACTTC. Translated: CASSPPRGLAGAGRQETQYF.

This clonotype was seen ten or more times. The V gene is TRBV7-2, the J gene TRBJ2-3; 8 nucleotides match TRBD2. J gave up 3 bases and V 0 bases, and 8 bases lay outside the gene matches. This CDR3 is 17 amino acids long. Germline CDR1 and CDR2: SGHTA and FQGNSA. Here the CDR3 DNA reads TGTGCCAGCAGCTTAGCGCGGAGCGGGAGTTTAACAGATACGCAGTATTTT. Protein product: CASSLARSGSLTDTQYF.

Ten or more counts support this clonotype. This chain connects TRBV10-3 to TRBJ2-1; D may be TRBD1 (5 bases). CDR3 length: 12 residues. The V end lost 6 bases, the J end lost 7 bases, and 10 bases lay between the germline ends. Germline CDR1 ENHRY, CDR2 SYGVKD. The CDR3 DNA is TGTGCCATCAGCTCAGCAGGGAATGAGCAGTTCTTC. Amino acid sequence: CAISSAGNEQFF.

This clonotype appeared many times. This chain connects TRBV7-9 to TRBJ2-5, with D hard to call. Between the trimmed V and J ends, which lost 5 bases and 1 base, there was a span of 17 bases. There are 16 residues in the CDR3. Germline loops: CDR1 SEHNR, CDR2 FQNEAQ (reference sequence). In DNA form, the CDR3 reads TGTGCCAGCAGCCCGTTCGTAGTCTTTGCCCAAGAGACCCAGTACTTC. Translation gives CASSPFVVFAQETQYF.

The sample holds many counts of this clonotype. The chain carries TRBV13 and TRBJ1-3, with unresolved D. V was pared by 3 bases and J by 0 bases, with 9 bases between. This CDR3 comprises 15 residues. Per germline, CDR1 PRHDT and CDR2 FYEKMQ (reference sequence). In nucleotides, the CDR3 is TGTGCCAGCAGCTTCATGACCTACTCTGGAAACACCATATATTTT. Translating it yields CASSFMTYSGNTIYF.

This clonotype was picked up many times. V usage is TRBV28 and J usage is TRBJ1-4, with 7 bases that match TRBD1. The CDR3 loop spans 16 amino acids. Germline CDR1 and CDR2: MDHEN and SYDVKM. Losses at the gene ends were 5 bases for V and 4 bases for J; bases not matched to a gene: 10. The CDR3 DNA reads as TGTGCCAGCAGTCCCTCGGTTGGGACAGATAATGAAAAACTGTTTTTT. It is translated as CASSPSVGTDNEKLFF.

This clonotype was seen many times. The V gene is TRBV10-2, the J gene TRBJ1-1, with D unclear. The CDR3 runs to 14 residues. V lost 8 bases, J lost 0 bases, and 13 bases lay in between. Germline V gene data show CDR1 as WSHSY and CDR2 as SAAADI. In DNA, the CDR3 is TGCGCCAGCTTGCCCGGGCGTATGAACACTGAAGCTTTCTTT. Protein: CASLPGRMNTEAFF.